This T cell receptor beta chain originates from a study of tumor-infiltrating lymphocytes in primary liver carcinoma. The authors made TCR beta cDNA from around 500 ng total RNA with a constant-region primer. Amplification in three nested multiplex PCR rounds with slightly modified ARM-PCR gave rise to TCR beta libraries. A C-beta reverse primer and TRBV1-TRBV30 forward primers served in each of the first two PCR rounds, at 10 cycles apiece. TCRdb itself ran the multiplex PCR reads through MiXCR, one entry per CDR3 protein. The sample holds tens of thousands of distinct CDR3 sequences, roughly 74% seen once. Unsorted bulk tissue of about 19-33 mg yielded co-extracted RNA and DNA. The patients, who had chronic HBV infection, were treatment-naive (untreated). CDR1 is SGHAT, CDR2 FQNNGV, per germline. CDR3 length equals 16 residues.

The J gene is TRBJ2-5, the V gene TRBV11-2; 8 nucleotides line up with TRBD1. The clonotype comes from a woman in her twenties or thirties with primary liver carcinoma and hepatitis B virus infection. Sequenced: tumor-adjacent normal liver tissue. CDR3 in DNA: TGTGTCGGCAGCACAAGAGCAGGGGGCGCGAAAGAGACCCAGTACTTC. Its protein is CVGSTRAGGAKETQYF.